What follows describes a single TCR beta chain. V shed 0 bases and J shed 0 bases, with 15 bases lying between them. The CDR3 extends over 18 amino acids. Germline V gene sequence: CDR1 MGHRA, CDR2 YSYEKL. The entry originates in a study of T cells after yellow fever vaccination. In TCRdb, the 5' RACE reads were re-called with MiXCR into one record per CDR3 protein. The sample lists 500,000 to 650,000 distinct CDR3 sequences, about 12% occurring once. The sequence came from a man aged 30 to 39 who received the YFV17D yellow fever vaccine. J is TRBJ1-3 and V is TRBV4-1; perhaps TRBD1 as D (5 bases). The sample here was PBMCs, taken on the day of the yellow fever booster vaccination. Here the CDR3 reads CASSQDSGGTLSGNTIYF. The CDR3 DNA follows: TGCGCCAGCAGCCAAGATTCCGGAGGGACCCTCTCTGGAAACACCATATATTTT.